This T cell receptor (beta chain) appears in the sequencing data of a study of T cells after yellow fever vaccination. Germline V CDR1 and CDR2: KGHDR, SFDVKD. The CDR3 covers 17 residues. Germline trimming cut 3 bases from V and 6 bases from J; bases unmatched to any gene: 13. MiXCR was run by TCRdb on the 5' RACE reads, yielding one entry per CDR3 protein. The data hold around 310,000 distinct CDR3 sequences, with over 8% observed a single time. This clonotype was observed a handful of times. This TCR came from a man younger than 35 who received the YFV17D yellow fever vaccine. This material consisted of PBMCs, taken on the day of the first yellow fever vaccination. This chain uses TRBV24-1 with TRBJ2-3; 8 bases align to TRBD2. CDR3 nucleotides: TGTGCCACCAGTGATGTGAGTGCGGGGGGAGAGAGGGATACGCAGTATTTT. It yields the protein CATSDVSAGGERDTQYF.